This TCR beta chain was obtained from a study of cytomegalovirus exposure and HLA in healthy donors (dated by TCRdb to about 2017). Describing the broader study: An earlier analysis of 550 to 700 of the donors reported 276 Gb of sequence data and 100 million to 130 million unique TCR beta sequences from around 200 million T cells. About 300 gigabases of sequencing data and tens of millions of unique TCR sequences were included in an early release covering 500 to 750 HLA-typed donors. Among the 398 genotyped donors, around 79% belonged to the genetic ancestry cluster associated with self-reported Caucasian donors. The study aimed to test whether cataloging public T cell receptors could reveal signatures of past pathogen exposure. The T cell repertoires of 550 to 850 subjects were profiled by immunosequencing and related to cytomegalovirus serostatus. Along with the approximately 600-subject first cohort, a separate validation cohort of about 110 different subjects was used. To predict cytomegalovirus infection status, the study brought together high-throughput TCR immunosequencing, statistical association of individual TCRs with disease status, and machine learning. To study patterns of TCR occurrence, a later analysis re-analyzed previously published TCR beta repertoires from around 700 donors and added high-resolution HLA genotyping. The later analysis used no new phenotypic data to find candidate immune exposures, relying instead on TCR beta sequences and their occurrence across donors. An earlier analysis of 587 of the donors applied high-throughput TCR beta sequencing to assess whether each TCR beta V gene segment acted as functional or pseudogenic. Donor age, sex, ethnicity and CMV serostatus were compiled alongside the repertoire data. Genome-wide SNP genotypes for about three fifths of the roughly 670 donors were used in a later genetic analysis, which treated that subset as a discovery cohort. Every repertoire in the discovery cohort had been generated on one and the same sequencing platform. HLA typing covered class I and class II loci at four-digit resolution. Typing coverage varied by locus: about 629-630 donors for A, B, C, DRB1 and DQB1; approximately 500 for DQA1; about 590 for DPA1; approximately 450 for DPB1. Roughly 5 DR-DQ haplotypes were treated as single units for association and clustering because of strong linkage in the cohort. On average, around 240,000 unique TCR beta nucleotide sequences were sequenced per donor among more than 350 genotyped donors of the cohort, with roughly 18% of those sequences being non-productive. Study-wide findings and limitations: Because some donors lacked HLA typing at each locus, the association tests relied only on the typed subset. According to the authors, the approach could potentially be generalized to other disease states and immunological phenotypes. A further reported finding was that TCR beta sequences accurately predicted the HLA-A and HLA-B alleles for most subjects in the first cohort. Because the 87-base-pair reads could not distinguish some IMGT-functional V segments, including TRBV6-2 and TRBV6-3, those segments were excluded. A later analysis found that HLA-associated TCR beta chains were more clonally expanded and had lower generation probabilities than equally common non-associated chains. A later analysis reported that several top co-occurrence clusters appeared linked to parvovirus B19, influenza, CMV and Epstein-Barr virus. The study gave a list of about 170 TCR beta chains associated with cytomegalovirus. Linkage disequilibrium might explain the correlated functional status among segregating V segments, but an unknown experimental factor could not be excluded. A few of the identified cytomegalovirus-associated TCR beta chains were confirmed in vitro to be specific for cytomegalovirus antigens. Most CMV-associated TCR beta chains appeared to be HLA-restricted in a later analysis, and the HLA associations seemed to be driven largely by CMV exposure. When HLA alleles, especially DR and DQ, strongly co-occurred, attributing TCR associations to individual alleles was difficult. In a later analysis, around 17,000 TCR beta sequences were associated with specific HLA alleles at a false discovery rate of 0.05. In both the original and validation cohorts, the classifier was reported to diagnose cytomegalovirus status with high specificity and sensitivity. This cohort had only TCR beta chains sequenced, and the lack of alpha or paired-chain data limited which features could be detected. A later genetic analysis associated a missense DCLRE1C variant with V-gene and J-gene trimming of TCR beta chains, and an independent cohort replicated the association. Roughly uniform sequencing depth across donors was assumed in presence/absence analyses, although this assumption may not hold. Approximately 16 rarely observed V segments, including chromosome 9 orphons, were excluded from the earlier analysis of approximately 500 of the donors because counts were too low. The sequencing pipeline was judged likely to have produced a cluster of highly shared sequence variants as a technical artifact. Compared with the approximately 670-donor mean, donors in an Asian-associated ancestry cluster had fewer N-insertions in productive TCRs, according to a later genetic analysis. Most TCR sequences were observed very rarely across donors, whereas some public TCRs were present in many individuals. Immune exposure information for the cohort was limited to CMV serostatus. A later analysis found that TCR association rates varied across HLA loci, with DRB1 alleles showing the most associated TCRs and HLA-C alleles the fewest. In an earlier analysis of approximately 600 of the donors, most TCR beta V segments were observed in productive rearrangements about 90% or about 30% of the time, broadly matching IMGT annotations.

The cohort comprised several hundred healthy bone marrow donors. At the time of sampling, all cohort members were nominally healthy, though unrecorded immune exposures were likely present. The donor was CMV seropositive and belonged to the group of 250 to 350 seropositive cohort members. A peripheral blood sample was collected from each donor, and TCR beta sequencing was performed on peripheral blood mononuclear cells. Genomic DNA was extracted from the blood cell samples with the Qiagen DNeasy Blood Extraction Kit. Library prep was done by the immunoSEQ multiplex PCR assay. For the multiplex PCR, a mixture combining 60 forward primers for TCR Vbeta segments and 13 reverse primers for TCR Jbeta segments was used. A multiplex PCR assay on genomic DNA amplified the CDR3 region of rearranged TCR beta genes. On the Illumina HiSeq System, the amplified TCR beta libraries were sequenced as 87-base-pair reads. Under the source paper's analysis protocol: A later analysis tallied roughly 78 million unique TCR beta chains across the 660 or so repertoires, and around 10 million of those chains were shared by two or more donors. Raw reads were error-corrected and collapsed into unique sequences with a nearest-neighbor algorithm that merged closely related sequences to remove PCR and sequencing errors. V, D and J gene segments were assigned by aligning CDR3 sequences to IMGT reference sequences. For a sequence to be retained, a match of at least six nucleotides was required to both a V gene segment and a J gene segment. Rearrangements were classified as productive when the CDR3 lacked stop codons and remained in frame with V and J, and all other rearrangements were classified as non-productive. Following IMGT convention, CDR3 was defined as the stretch from the second conserved V-encoded cysteine up to the conserved J-encoded phenylalanine. In an earlier analysis of roughly 580 of the donors, sequences lacking an unambiguous match to a single V gene segment were excluded. In an earlier analysis of 587 of the donors, V segments were called functional above 56.7% productive rearrangements and were called segregating when the between-donor standard deviation exceeded 5%. A statistical classification framework was developed to diagnose cytomegalovirus status using the catalog of TCR beta chain sequences. In a later analysis, V and J genes were assigned by comparing TCR nucleotide sequences against IMGT/GENE-DB human TR gene sequences. In a later analysis, CDR3 sequences and most-parsimonious VDJ recombination scenarios were assigned using the TCRdist pipeline. In a later analysis, every TCR beta chain was defined by the combination of its CDR3 amino acid sequence and its V-gene family, and reads without a unique V-gene family were dropped. In a later analysis, around 650 highly shared, low-generation-probability nucleotide sequences were removed to address suspected cross-contamination and a sequencing artifact. For each public chain, a later analysis derived a clonal expansion index from normalized ranks of inferred template counts within each repertoire. A later analysis computed generation probabilities with a VDJ recombination model fitted to out-of-frame rearrangements, and checked the results against IGoR. In a later analysis, TCR-TCR, TCR-HLA and TCR-CMV co-occurrence was scored with hypergeometric tests, and a repertoire-size bias correction was applied to TCR pairs. To estimate false discovery rates, a later analysis permuted the HLA or CMV assignments 20 times. In a later analysis, co-occurring TCRs were grouped with DBSCAN, and TCRdist sequence similarity was added when clustering was performed within HLA-allele-positive subsets. Co-occurrence clustering excluded repertoires with fewer than 30,000 or more than 120,000 public chains, plus five with anomalous nucleotide sharing. Imported from immuneACCESS, the table was reduced by TCRdb to in-frame sequences with V and J called. These copies leave out some clones; in studies compared against another copy, an unresolved V gene accounts for under half, and the cause of the remainder is not known. The V and J calls and clone size were taken over from that table, and D and trimming were inferred from the DNA. The sample table contains 130,000 or so clones; only one count was recorded for approximately 82% of them. The biggest ten clones account for about 3.4% of the sample.

V ends up 6 bases short and J 0 bases short, with an unmatched junction base count of 9. CDR1 and CDR2 were assigned from the germline V gene as SGHRS and YFSETQ. The CDR3 holds 15 amino acids from the cysteine to the phenylalanine. Left in the record is the CDR3 DNA by itself, 45 bases read in frame from the first base. Details on this clone: Which antigen it targets is not known. No clone much larger than this one lies a single base away; base qualities are absent.

The rearrangement joined TRBV5-1 to TRBJ2-7; 7 nucleotides in the junction match TRBD2. Sequencing used PBMCs. The source of this sequence is a man younger than 30 in good health and CMV-seropositive. CDR3 loop: CASTFRLASSYEQYF. In nucleotides, the sequence is TGCGCCAGCACCTTTAGACTAGCAAGCTCCTACGAGCAGTACTTC.